This T cell receptor (beta chain) was documented in a study of molecular identifiers for immune sequencing clone quantification. Ten or more counts support this clonotype. Germline lookup yields CDR1 SGHDN and CDR2 FVKESK. V dropped 6 bases and J dropped 3 bases, with 14 bases sitting between them. The CDR3 totals 14 residues. TCRdb re-called the PCR reads through MiXCR, storing one row per CDR3 protein. The sample yields some 91,000 distinct CDR3 sequences, around 24% seen once. This receptor was identified in a human donor in good health. Some libraries in this study had Jurkat cell RNA spiked in. The sample comprised naive CD8+ T cells from blood, with Jurkat cell RNA spiked in. The subset: FACS-sorted CD8+CD4-CCR7+CD45RA+ naive T cells. This chain connects TRBV14 to TRBJ2-5, with D maybe TRBD2 (5 bases). Here the CDR3 DNA reads TGTGCCAGCAGTCCAACGACCGGGGAAGAGACCCAGTACTTC. Translation gives CASSPTTGEETQYF. The complete variable domain, with remaining parts taken from reference TRBV14 and TRBJ2-5, reads EAGVTQFPSHSVIEKGQTVTLRCDPISGHDNLYWYRRVMGKEIKFLLHFVKESKQDESGMPNNRFLAERTGGTYSTLKVQPAELEDSGVYFCASSPTTGEETQYFGPGTRLLVL.